These 13 T cell receptor beta chains originate from one sample sequenced in a study of early T cells in non-severe SARS-CoV-2 infection. One entry per CDR3 protein results from TCRdb running MiXCR on the 5' RACE reads. This table has some 71,000 distinct CDR3 sequences, about 9% appearing once. What was sequenced was whole blood. The receptors were sampled from an adult who was a healthcare worker with PCR-confirmed SARS-CoV-2 infection or an uninfected control (not recorded which).

This clonotype was counted ten times or more. V gene TRBV28 combines with J gene TRBJ2-3; TRBD2 might be the D (6 bases). The CDR3 length is 14 residues. Germline CDR1 and CDR2: MDHEN and SYDVKM. The V and J ends lost 10 bases and 11 bases respectively, with 25 bases between them. The CDR3 loop is CAIRETARAPGQYF. CDR3 DNA: TGTGCCATTCGGGAGACAGCGAGGGCCCCGGGGCAGTATTTT.

Only a few counts were recorded for this clonotype. The V gene is TRBV6-1, the J gene TRBJ1-1, with 10 bases aligning to TRBD1. Germline trimming cut 8 bases from V and 4 bases from J; bases unmatched to any gene: 4. The CDR3 has 13 residues. Germline CDR1 reads MNHNS; CDR2 reads SASEGT. The chain's CDR3 is CASGGDRGTEAFF. The CDR3 DNA reads TGTGCCAGCGGCGGGGACAGGGGCACTGAAGCTTTCTTT.

In its sample, this clonotype was seen many times. The V gene is TRBV5-8, the J gene TRBJ1-1; no definite D call. Germline-derived CDR1 and CDR2 are SGHTS and YDEGEE. This CDR3 has 11 residues. V lost 4 bases to trimming and J lost 4 bases, with 5 bases between them. The CDR3 loop reads CASSLRTEAFF. The DNA for the CDR3 is TGTGCCAGCAGCCTTCGCACTGAAGCTTTCTTT. The whole variable domain, remainder taken from reference TRBV5-8 and TRBJ1-1, is EAGVTQSPTHLIKTRGQQATLRCSPISGHTSVYWYQQALGLGLQFLLWYDEGEERNRGNFPPRFSGRQFPNYSSELNVNALELEDSALYLCASSLRTEAFFGQGTRLTVV.

The chain links TRBV3-1 to TRBJ2-7, with a possible D match to TRBD2 (6 bases). This CDR3 is built from 13 residues. Per germline, CDR1 LGHDT and CDR2 YNNKEL (reference sequence). The germline V and J ends were trimmed by 1 base and 7 bases, with 11 bases remaining between them. CDR3 in amino acids: CASSQGTRGEQYF. CDR3 bases: TGTGCCAGCAGCCAAGGGACGCGGGGAGAGCAGTACTTC.

This clonotype was seen more than once but under ten times. V usage is TRBV20-1 and J usage is TRBJ2-2; D not certain. Trimming shortened V by 5 bases and J by 7 bases, and 8 bases separated the two germline ends. CDR3 size: 11 residues. Germline V gene data show CDR1 as DFQATT and CDR2 as SNEGSKA (reference sequence). For the CDR3, the DNA is TGCAGTGCTCCGTGGGGCGGGGAGCTGTTTTTT. This gives the protein CSAPWGGELFF.

The genes are TRBV10-3 and TRBJ2-7, with a possible D match to TRBD2 (6 bases). Germline V gene data show CDR1 as ENHRY and CDR2 as SYGVKD. The CDR3 has 18 amino acids. The V end lost 0 bases, the J end lost 0 bases, and 18 bases lay between the germline ends. The CDR3 DNA sequence: TGTGCCATCAGTGAGTCCCAGGGCCTAGCGAGACACTCCTACGAGCAGTACTTC. Translated: CAISESQGLARHSYEQYF.

The chain has TRBV29-1 and TRBJ2-1; no definite D call. The CDR3 loop spans 10 amino acids. The germline gives CDR1 SQVTM, CDR2 ANQGSEA. V was cut by 6 bases and J by 10 bases, with 10 bases left in between. The CDR3 bases are TGCAGCGTCGGCGCCTACGAGCAGTTCTTC. Its translation: CSVGAYEQFF.

In this sample, this clonotype turned up many times. The V and J genes are TRBV6-6 and TRBJ2-7; weak D call: TRBD2 (6 bases). The CDR3 runs 14 residues. Trimming left V 1 base short and J 4 bases short, with 11 bases between. Germline V gene data show CDR1 as MNHNY and CDR2 as SVGAGI (reference sequence). CDR3 residues: CASSYYGSEYEQYF. CDR3 coding DNA: TGTGCCAGCAGTTACTACGGGAGCGAGTACGAGCAGTACTTC.

In its sample, this clonotype was seen many times. The J gene is TRBJ2-2, the V gene TRBV7-2; D not certain. CDR3 length: 12 amino acids. Trimming removed 4 bases from V and 4 bases from J, with 4 bases in between. Germline V lookup: CDR1 SGHTA, CDR2 FQGNSA. The CDR3 region has the DNA TGTGCCAGCAGCTCCTTCACCGGGGAGCTGTTTTTT. Its translation is CASSSFTGELFF.

The chain combines TRBV2 with TRBJ2-1; 11 bases line up with TRBD2. CDR1 is SNHLY and CDR2 is FYNNEI in the germline V gene. V lost 5 bases to trimming and J lost 8 bases; unmatched junction nucleotides: 5. This CDR3 contains 14 residues. The CDR3 sequence is CASSTSGSVYEQFF. Written as DNA, the CDR3 is TGTGCCAGCAGTACTAGCGGGAGTGTCTATGAGCAGTTCTTC.

This clonotype has at least ten counts. This chain links TRBV30 with TRBJ2-2; 12 bases fit TRBD1. The CDR3 covers 16 residues. Germline values: CDR1 GTSNPN, CDR2 SVGIG (reference sequence). Trimming removed 2 bases from V and 7 bases from J; junction bases left unmatched: 8. CDR3 nucleotide sequence: TGTGCCTGGAGTTTCGGGACAGGGGGCTACGGCGGGGAGCTGTTTTTT. Amino acid sequence: CAWSFGTGGYGGELFF.

This clonotype was picked up many times. This chain connects TRBV7-2 to TRBJ2-2; 9 bases fit TRBD2. CDR3 size: 17 residues. CDR1 is SGHTA and CDR2 is FQGNSA in the germline V gene. Trimming took 2 bases from V and 6 from J; bases not matched to a gene: 10. The CDR3 region has the DNA TGTGCCAGCAGCTTAAACGCGGGGGGGCCGAGGGCCGGGGAGCTGTTTTTT. This gives the protein CASSLNAGGPRAGELFF. The whole variable domain, filled in from reference TRBV7-2 and TRBJ2-2, reads GAGVSQSPSNKVTEKGKDVELRCDPISGHTALYWYRQSLGQGLEFLIYFQGNSAPDKSGLPSDRFSAERTGGSVSTLTIQRTQQEDSAVYLCASSLNAGGPRAGELFFGEGSRLTVL.

In its sample, this clonotype was seen a few times. The chain recombines TRBV4-3 with TRBJ1-5, with unresolved D. The CDR3 loop spans 13 amino acids. Germline V gives CDR1 LGHNA, CDR2 YSLEER. Trimming cost V 1 base and J 6 bases, with 7 bases left between them. The CDR3 region has the DNA TGCGCCAGCAGCCAAGTGAGGTTTCAGCCCCAGCATTTT. It translates to CASSQVRFQPQHF.